This T cell receptor (beta chain) is drawn from a study of memory CD4+ T cells and cytomegalovirus serostatus. Looking at the study overall: Healthy Belgian adult donors included 9 or 10 CMV-positive and 24 CMV-negative people.

The sort gate was single viable CD3+CD4+CD8-CD45RO+ cells for memory CD4+ T cells. The CDR3 extends over 15 amino acids. Germline CDR1 reads MNHEY; CDR2 reads SVGAGI. Trimming cost V 0 bases and J 5 bases; bases outside gene matches: 4. Clones were read by immunoSEQ multiplex PCR, and TCRdb kept only the in-frame ones, dropping some. The table records under 100,000 clones, 80% of them present only once. The TCR originated in an adult in good health and CMV-seronegative. The genes are TRBV6-5 and TRBJ1-5; TRBD1 matches 7 bases. Input material: memory CD4+ T cells from blood. CDR3 in amino acids: CASSYSTGTDQPQHF. The CDR3 DNA sequence: TGTGCCAGCAGTTACTCGACAGGGACCGATCAGCCCCAGCATTTT.